These T cell receptor beta chains were read from a single sample in a study of blood T cells in healthy people across ages. TCRdb ran MiXCR on the 5' RACE reads and lists one entry per CDR3 protein. The sample consists of roughly 1,300,000 distinct CDR3 sequences, around 59% of them appearing once. What was sequenced was blood. These receptors originate from a man younger than 35 in good health. The CDR3 runs from the conserved cysteine through the conserved F or W. Fields, in order: V gene, clone size, D gene, J gene, CDR3 DNA, CDR3 protein. The D gene is left open where the match is weak. Clone size, where shown, is once, few, many, or a class for clones that have expanded.

v_gene: TRBV15; abundance: few; d_gene: NA; j_gene: TRBJ2-3; CDR3nt: TGTGCCACCAGCAGAGGAGAGAGGACCACAGATACGCAGTATTTT; CDR3aa: CATSRGERTTDTQYF
v_gene: TRBV29-1; abundance: NA; d_gene: NA; j_gene: TRBJ1-2; CDR3nt: TGCAGCGTTGGTGGGGCGAACGCCTATGGCTACACCTTC; CDR3aa: CSVGGANAYGYTF
v_gene: TRBV4-3; abundance: NA; d_gene: NA; j_gene: TRBJ1-6; CDR3nt: TGCGCCAGCAGACGGGTTCCGAATTCACCCCTCCACTTT; CDR3aa: CASRRVPNSPLHF
v_gene: TRBV4-1; abundance: once; d_gene: NA; j_gene: TRBJ2-1; CDR3nt: TGCGCCAGCAGCCAAATCACCCAAAGGCGGGTCAATGAGCAGTTCTTC; CDR3aa: CASSQITQRRVNEQFF
v_gene: TRBV7-9; abundance: NA; d_gene: NA; j_gene: TRBJ1-2; CDR3nt: TGTGCCAGCAGCGATCTACAGGTGTGGGGCTACACCTTC; CDR3aa: CASSDLQVWGYTF
v_gene: TRBV27; abundance: NA; d_gene: NA; j_gene: TRBJ1-2; CDR3nt: TGTGCCAGCAGTTCCCTTCCAACAGGGTACGACTATGGCTACACCTTC; CDR3aa: CASSSLPTGYDYGYTF
v_gene: TRBV29-1; abundance: NA; d_gene: NA; j_gene: TRBJ1-2; CDR3nt: TGCAGCGTTGTAGGGGCACCGGATCCCTCTAACTATGGCTACACCTTC; CDR3aa: CSVVGAPDPSNYGYTF
v_gene: TRBV20-1; abundance: few; d_gene: TRBD2; j_gene: TRBJ2-7; CDR3nt: TGCAGTGCTAGAGATCTACTAGCGGGGACCTACGAGCAGTACTTC; CDR3aa: CSARDLLAGTYEQYF
v_gene: TRBV2; abundance: NA; d_gene: NA; j_gene: TRBJ1-1; CDR3nt: TGTGCCAGCAGCGGAGCTATGAACACTGAAGCTTTCTTT; CDR3aa: CASSGAMNTEAFF
v_gene: TRBV4-1; abundance: few; d_gene: NA; j_gene: TRBJ1-4; CDR3nt: TGCGCCAGCAGCCAAGATCGAGAGATTACTACAACTAATGAAAAACTGTTTTTT; CDR3aa: CASSQDREITTTNEKLFF
v_gene: TRBV4-1; abundance: NA; d_gene: NA; j_gene: TRBJ2-6; CDR3nt: TGCGCCAGCGGAATTGGGGTCTCTGGGGCCAACGTCCTGACTTTC; CDR3aa: CASGIGVSGANVLTF
v_gene: TRBV12-3/TRBV12-4; abundance: NA; d_gene: NA; j_gene: TRBJ2-4; CDR3nt: TGTGCCAGCAGTTTAGGGAGATCCAAAAACATTCAGTACTTC; CDR3aa: CASSLGRSKNIQYF
v_gene: TRBV20-1; abundance: few; d_gene: NA; j_gene: TRBJ2-1; CDR3nt: TGCAGTGCTAGGGGGGAACTGCGCCGGGACTTGTATGAGCAGTTCTTC; CDR3aa: CSARGELRRDLYEQFF
v_gene: TRBV7-2; abundance: many; d_gene: TRBD2; j_gene: TRBJ2-7; CDR3nt: TGTGCCAGCAGTTTAGCGGGACTATCCTACGAGCAGTACTTC; CDR3aa: CASSLAGLSYEQYF
v_gene: TRBV9; abundance: few; d_gene: NA; j_gene: TRBJ2-3; CDR3nt: TGTGCCAGCAGCGTAACTTTTTCTAGCACAGATACGCAGTATTTT; CDR3aa: CASSVTFSSTDTQYF
v_gene: TRBV7-9; abundance: NA; d_gene: TRBD1; j_gene: TRBJ2-5; CDR3nt: TGTGCCAGCAGCACGACAGGGAAAGAGACCCAGTACTTC; CDR3aa: CASSTTGKETQYF
v_gene: TRBV4-3; abundance: NA; d_gene: TRBD2; j_gene: TRBJ2-3; CDR3nt: TGCGCCAGCAGCCATGGGACTAGCAGCACAGATACGCAGTATTTT; CDR3aa: CASSHGTSSTDTQYF
v_gene: TRBV7-9; abundance: NA; d_gene: TRBD2; j_gene: TRBJ2-5; CDR3nt: TGTGCCAGCAGCTCCCACATAGCGGGAAGCTCCTACAATGAGCAGTACTTC; CDR3aa: CASSSHIAGSSYNEQYF
v_gene: TRBV12-3/TRBV12-4; abundance: NA; d_gene: TRBD1; j_gene: TRBJ1-5; CDR3nt: TGCGCCAGCAGGATGGGACAGACCAATCAGCCCCAGCATTTT; CDR3aa: CASRMGQTNQPQHF
v_gene: TRBV6-1; abundance: NA; d_gene: NA; j_gene: TRBJ1-6; CDR3nt: TGTGCCAGCAAAAAGACGGGCTTGGTAGGCTCCTATAATTCACCCCTCCACTTT; CDR3aa: CASKKTGLVGSYNSPLHF
v_gene: TRBV28; abundance: few; d_gene: NA; j_gene: TRBJ2-7; CDR3nt: TGTGCCAGCAGTTACCGCCTCTGGCAGTACTTC; CDR3aa: CASSYRLWQYF
v_gene: TRBV20-1; abundance: NA; d_gene: TRBD1; j_gene: TRBJ2-7; CDR3nt: TGCAGTGCTAGTCTAGCCGGCCGGGACAGGGGCATCTACGAGCAGTACTTC; CDR3aa: CSASLAGRDRGIYEQYF
v_gene: TRBV20-1; abundance: NA; d_gene: NA; j_gene: TRBJ1-1; CDR3nt: TGCAGCTCTGAAGACAGTGGAACCTCTGAAGCTTTCTTT; CDR3aa: CSSEDSGTSEAFF
v_gene: TRBV29-1; abundance: NA; d_gene: NA; j_gene: TRBJ1-5; CDR3nt: TGCAGCGTCGGAGACGCGATTAGCAATCAGCCCCAGCATTTT; CDR3aa: CSVGDAISNQPQHF
v_gene: TRBV6-6; abundance: NA; d_gene: NA; j_gene: TRBJ2-2; CDR3nt: TGTGCCAGCAGTTACTTCCTCCGGGACACCGGGGAGCTGTTTTTT; CDR3aa: CASSYFLRDTGELFF
v_gene: TRBV7-2; abundance: NA; d_gene: NA; j_gene: TRBJ2-7; CDR3nt: TGTGCCAGCAGCTTACGGAGAGGGGATCACGGGAGCCAGTACTTC; CDR3aa: CASSLRRGDHGSQYF
v_gene: TRBV12-3/TRBV12-4; abundance: NA; d_gene: NA; j_gene: TRBJ2-1; CDR3nt: TGTGCCAGCAGTTTTGTCGCAAATGAGCAGTTCTTC; CDR3aa: CASSFVANEQFF
v_gene: TRBV6-6; abundance: NA; d_gene: NA; j_gene: TRBJ1-1; CDR3nt: TGTGCCAGCAGCCCGGACACTAATGAAGCTTTCTTT; CDR3aa: CASSPDTNEAFF